This T cell receptor (beta chain) stems from a study of T cells in tuberculosis. The CDR3 is 17 residues long. The V and J ends lost 4 bases and 3 bases respectively, with 19 bases between them. Germline CDR1 reads SGHNT; CDR2 reads YENEEA. Some clones are missing from TCRdb's copy, which holds only in-frame ones; the method was immunoSEQ multiplex PCR. The sample consists of tens of thousands of clones, approximately 93% of them appearing once. The chain employs TRBV11-3 and TRBJ2-1; D possibly corresponds to TRBD1 (7 bases). Material: PBMCs. The source is a donor between 5 and 29 years old with latent tuberculosis or without tuberculosis infection. CDR3 residues: CASSYGQAEGGYNEQFF. The CDR3 DNA reads TGTGCCAGCAGCTACGGACAGGCCGAGGGGGGCTACAATGAGCAGTTCTTC.